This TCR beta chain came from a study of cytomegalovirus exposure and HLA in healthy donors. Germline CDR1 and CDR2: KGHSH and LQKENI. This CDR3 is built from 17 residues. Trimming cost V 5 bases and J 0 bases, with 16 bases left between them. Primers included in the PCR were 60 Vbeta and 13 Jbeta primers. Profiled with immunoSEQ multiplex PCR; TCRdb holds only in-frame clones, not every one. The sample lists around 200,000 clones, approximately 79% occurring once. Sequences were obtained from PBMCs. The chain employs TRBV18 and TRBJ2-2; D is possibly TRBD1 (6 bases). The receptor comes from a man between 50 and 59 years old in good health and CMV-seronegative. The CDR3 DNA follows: TGTGCCAGCTCATTGACCGGGACACCAACGAACACCGGGGAGCTGTTTTTT. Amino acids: CASSLTGTPTNTGELFF.